Presented here are 21 T cell receptor beta chains from one specimen sequenced in a study of control samples from healthy donors and cancer patients. Sequencing was performed with immunoSEQ multiplex PCR; in TCRdb, only in-frame clones are kept and a portion is missing. The profile shows roughly 88,000 clones, about nine tenths of them singletons. Sequencing was performed on blood. The receptor source for this set is a woman younger than 45 in good health.

The rearrangement joins TRBV19 to TRBJ2-2; the D gene is possibly TRBD2 (6 bases). Per germline, CDR1 LNHDA and CDR2 SQIVND (reference sequence). Trimming shortened V by 7 bases and J by 5 bases, and 17 bases separated the two germline ends. The CDR3 runs to 15 residues. CDR3 bases: TGTGCCAGTACTCGGGGGATAAGTAAGACCGGGGAGCTGTTTTTT. Its translation: CASTRGISKTGELFF.

CDR3 DNA: TGTGCCAGCAGCCTCTTGGACAGGGTGAACTCCGCAGACTATGGCTACACCTTC. Its protein product is CASSLLDRVNSADYGYTF. The gene calls are TRBV14 and TRBJ1-2, with TRBD1 matching over 8 bases. The CDR3 spans 18 residues. Germline-derived CDR1 and CDR2 are SGHDN and FVKESK. V gave up 4 bases and J gave up 3 bases; unmatched junction bases: 16.

The chain links TRBV14 to TRBJ1-1; TRBD1 is a possible D gene (5 bases). Trimming took 1 base from V and 5 from J, leaving 17 bases between them. This CDR3 comprises 16 residues. Germline CDR1 reads SGHDN; CDR2 reads FVKESK. The CDR3 spells CASSQGWGHGLTEAFF. CDR3 coding DNA: TGTGCCAGCAGCCAAGGGTGGGGCCATGGGTTGACTGAAGCTTTCTTT.

V usage is TRBV5-5 and J usage is TRBJ2-7, with TRBD1 matching 8 bases. The CDR3 has 14 amino acids. The germline gives CDR1 SGHKS, CDR2 YYEKEE (reference sequence). Trimming removed 1 base from V and 4 bases from J; junction bases left unmatched: 4. The CDR3 is CASSLYQGAYEQYF. Here the CDR3 DNA reads TGTGCCAGCAGCTTGTATCAGGGGGCGTACGAGCAGTACTTC.

This chain uses TRBV3-1 (or the pseudogene TRBV3-2) with TRBJ2-7; 7 bases agree with TRBD1. With 3 bases clipped from V and 3 bases from J, the junction kept 11 bases outside the gene matches. The CDR3 covers 16 residues. Germline CDR1 and CDR2: LGHDT and YNNKEL (reference sequence). CDR3 nucleotides: TGTGCCAGCAGCCAGGGTCCGGGACAGCGAGACTACGAGCAGTACTTC. This encodes CASSQGPGQRDYEQYF.

The chain recombines TRBV5-8 with TRBJ1-4; D not certain. V shed 0 bases and J shed 8 bases, with 5 bases lying between them. CDR3 length: 12 amino acids. Germline CDR1 and CDR2: SGHTS and YDEGEE. CDR3 sequence reads: CASSLDGEKLFF. CDR3 coding DNA: TGTGCCAGCAGCTTGGATGGAGAAAAACTGTTTTTT.

The rearrangement uses TRBV6-1 and TRBJ1-5; possible D gene TRBD1, 5 bases. Germline CDR1 MNHNS, CDR2 SASEGT. There are 13 residues in the CDR3. V lost 3 bases to trimming and J lost 5 bases, with 8 bases between them. CDR3: CASSDRAYQPQHF. CDR3 DNA sequence: TGTGCCAGCAGTGACAGGGCTTATCAGCCCCAGCATTTT.

The V gene is TRBV6-1, the J gene TRBJ1-3; D remains ambiguous. Germline V gene data show CDR1 as MNHNS and CDR2 as SASEGT. Trimming left V 1 base short and J 2 bases short, with 12 bases between. CDR3 length equals 16 residues. CDR3 nucleotides: TGTGCCAGCAGTGAAGGTTCCGTGTTCCCTGGAAACACCATATATTTT. Amino acids: CASSEGSVFPGNTIYF.

The rearrangement joins TRBV30 to TRBJ1-2; no clear D gene. CDR1 GTSNPN and CDR2 SVGIG come from the germline V gene (reference sequence). V was clipped by 3 bases and J by 2 bases, with 10 bases between them. The CDR3 contains 13 residues. This chain's CDR3 is CAWRAPGNYGYTF. CDR3 DNA sequence: TGTGCCTGGAGAGCTCCGGGCAACTATGGCTACACCTTC.

The CDR3 region has the DNA TGTGCCAGCAGCTTAGGGACAGTTCACTCCAATCAGCCCCAGCATTTT. Translating gives CASSLGTVHSNQPQHF. The chain combines TRBV7-8 with TRBJ1-5, with D perhaps matching TRBD1 (6 bases). This CDR3 region has 16 residues. Germline assignment: CDR1 SGHVS and CDR2 FQNEAQ. V was cut by 1 base and J by 3 bases, with 13 bases left in between.

About this clone: Other nucleotide sequences from this sample produce the same CDR3. J is TRBJ1-5 and V is TRBV19, with 9 bases fitting TRBD1. J gave up 4 bases and V 5 bases, and 0 bases lay outside the gene matches. The CDR3 consists of 13 residues. The germline gives CDR1 LNHDA, CDR2 SQIVND (reference sequence). CDR3 region: CASSGTGNQPQHF. The CDR3 nucleotides are TGTGCCAGTAGTGGGACAGGGAATCAGCCCCAGCATTTT. Full variable domain (outside the CDR3, taken from reference TRBV19 and TRBJ1-5): DGGITQSPKYLFRKEGQNVTLSCEQNLNHDAMYWYRQDPGQGLRLIYYSQIVNDFQKGDIAEGYSVSREKKESFPLTVTSAQKNPTAFYLCASSGTGNQPQHFGDGTRLSIL.

This sequence joins TRBV23-1 and TRBJ2-1, with 7 bases matching TRBD1. TRBV23-1 is labeled an ORF, and its function is uncertain. The CDR3 has 17 residues. V was clipped by 0 bases and J by 3 bases; unmatched bases: 8. The CDR3 is CASSQSRGQAIYNEQFF. The CDR3 DNA sequence: TGCGCCAGCAGTCAATCGAGAGGACAGGCAATCTACAATGAGCAGTTCTTC.

The chain is built from TRBV7-9 and TRBJ2-5; 10 positions agree with TRBD2. Germline CDR1 reads SEHNR; CDR2 reads FQNEAQ (reference sequence). This CDR3 spans 16 amino acids. V gave up 5 bases and J gave up 0 bases; unmatched junction bases: 6. CDR3 region: CASSRLAGVNQETQYF. In DNA form, the CDR3 reads TGTGCCAGCAGCAGACTAGCGGGCGTCAACCAAGAGACCCAGTACTTC.

The rearrangement links TRBV7-9 to TRBJ2-2, with D maybe TRBD2 (7 bases). Germline lookup yields CDR1 SEHNR and CDR2 FQNEAQ (reference sequence). The CDR3 has 15 residues. V dropped 1 base and J dropped 6 bases, with 12 bases sitting between them. The CDR3 DNA sequence: TGTGCCAGCAGCTTAGAGGGGGGGCGGGCCGGGGAGCTGTTTTTT. Its protein is CASSLEGGRAGELFF.

The J gene is TRBJ2-1, the V gene TRBV6-5, with D uncertain. CDR1 and CDR2 (germline): MNHEY, SVGAGI. The V end was cut by 6 bases, the J end by 8 bases, with 11 bases between. This CDR3 is 12 amino acids long. CDR3 nucleotides: TGTGCCAGCAGCCTCCTTACAGATGAGCAGTTCTTC. As protein: CASSLLTDEQFF.

This clone appeared once. V is TRBV5-4 and J is TRBJ2-5; TRBD1 agrees at 7 bases. The CDR3 consists of 13 residues. CDR1 is SGHNT and CDR2 is YYREEE in the germline V gene (reference sequence). V shed 5 bases, J shed 5 bases, and the junction held 6 bases outside the gene matches. CDR3: CASRRTGDETQYF. The CDR3, as DNA: TGTGCCAGCAGAAGGACAGGTGACGAGACCCAGTACTTC.

J is TRBJ1-1 and V is TRBV6-1; D is undetermined. The CDR3 is made up of 13 amino acids. Germline V gene lookup returns CDR1 MNHNS and CDR2 SASEGT. V lost 0 bases and J 7 bases, leaving 9 bases between the germline ends. The CDR3 bases are TGTGCCAGCAGTGAAGCGCATGGACTTGAAGCTTTCTTT. This translates into CASSEAHGLEAFF.

J is TRBJ1-2 and V is TRBV28; D perhaps matches TRBD1 (5 bases). Deletions cut 5 bases from V and 6 bases from J, with 13 bases between. CDR3 size: 13 residues. Germline V gene lookup returns CDR1 MDHEN and CDR2 SYDVKM. The DNA of the CDR3 is TGTGCCAGCAGTCCTACAGGTTGGGATGGCTACACCTTC. This gives the protein CASSPTGWDGYTF.

V is TRBV5-1 and J is TRBJ1-2; 7 bases agree with TRBD1. The J segment lost 1 base and the V segment lost 4 bases, leaving 10 bases of the junction unmatched. Germline lookup yields CDR1 SGHRS and CDR2 YFSETQ. The length of the CDR3 is 16 residues. CDR3 region: CASSMPRDSFNYGYTF. CDR3 bases: TGCGCCAGCAGCATGCCCCGGGACAGCTTTAACTATGGCTACACCTTC.

V usage is TRBV7-9 and J usage is TRBJ1-4; 7 positions match TRBD1. The CDR3 has 17 amino acids. Trimming took 5 bases from V and 8 from J; bases not matched to a gene: 17. From germline, CDR1 is SEHNR and CDR2 FQNEAQ (reference sequence). The CDR3 loop reads CASSNTRGGGRDEKLFF. Written as DNA, the CDR3 is TGTGCCAGCAGCAATACCCGGGGAGGGGGCAGAGACGAAAAACTGTTTTTT. Complete variable domain (other parts from reference TRBV7-9 and TRBJ1-4): DTGVSQNPRHKITKRGQNVTFRCDPISEHNRLYWYRQTLGQGPEFLTYFQNEAQLEKSRLLSDRFSAERPKGSFSTLEIQRTEQGDSAMYLCASSNTRGGGRDEKLFFGSGTQLSVL.

The chain combines TRBV5-4 with TRBJ2-7, with 9 nucleotides matching TRBD2. Germline lookup yields CDR1 SGHNT and CDR2 YYREEE (reference sequence). Trimming cost V 1 base and J 5 bases; bases outside gene matches: 7. The CDR3 is made up of 15 amino acids. The CDR3 region is CASSLLGTSLNEQYF. CDR3 nucleotide sequence: TGTGCCAGCAGCTTGTTGGGGACTAGCTTAAACGAGCAGTACTTC.